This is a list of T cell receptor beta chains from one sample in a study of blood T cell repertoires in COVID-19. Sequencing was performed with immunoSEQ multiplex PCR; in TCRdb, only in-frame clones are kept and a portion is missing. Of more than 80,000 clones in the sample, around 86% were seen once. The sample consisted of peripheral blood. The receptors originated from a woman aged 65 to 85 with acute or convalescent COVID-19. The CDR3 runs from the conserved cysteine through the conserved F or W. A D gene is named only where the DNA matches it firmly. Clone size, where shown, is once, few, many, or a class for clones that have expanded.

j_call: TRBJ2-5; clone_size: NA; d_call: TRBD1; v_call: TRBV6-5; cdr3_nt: TGTGCCAGCAGGAGGGACAGGGAAGAGACCCAGTACTTC; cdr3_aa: CASRRDREETQYF
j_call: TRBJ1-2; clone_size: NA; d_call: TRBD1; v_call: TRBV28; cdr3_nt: TGTGCCAGCAGTTTATGGGGACAGGGGTCGGGTTATGGCTACACCTTC; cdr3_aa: CASSLWGQGSGYGYTF
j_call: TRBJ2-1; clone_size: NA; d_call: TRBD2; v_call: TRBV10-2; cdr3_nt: TGCGCCAGCAGTGCTGCTAGCGGGGGGCAGTATGAGCAGTTCTTC; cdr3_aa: CASSAASGGQYEQFF
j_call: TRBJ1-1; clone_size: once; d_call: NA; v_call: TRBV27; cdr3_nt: TGTGCCAGCAGTAGCAAGAGGGGGTCTGAAGCTTTCTTT; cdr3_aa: CASSSKRGSEAFF
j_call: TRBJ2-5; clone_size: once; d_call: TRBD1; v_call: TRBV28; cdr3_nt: TGTGCCAGCAGTATCCCTAGACAGGGGTCCCAGTACTTC; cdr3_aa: CASSIPRQGSQYF
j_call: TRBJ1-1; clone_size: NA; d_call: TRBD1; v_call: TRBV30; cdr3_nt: TGTGCCTGGAGACGGGACAGGGGACTTCGCGGCACTGAAGCTTTCTTT; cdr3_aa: CAWRRDRGLRGTEAFF
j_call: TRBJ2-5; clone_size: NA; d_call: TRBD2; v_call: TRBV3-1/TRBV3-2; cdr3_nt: TGTGCCAGCAGCTCGACTAGCGGGGCAGAGACCCAGTACTTC; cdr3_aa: CASSSTSGAETQYF
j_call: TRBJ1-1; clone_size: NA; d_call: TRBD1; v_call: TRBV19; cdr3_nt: TGTGCCAGCTGGACCAGACAGGGTGGGGATGAAGCTTTCTTT; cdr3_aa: CASWTRQGGDEAFF
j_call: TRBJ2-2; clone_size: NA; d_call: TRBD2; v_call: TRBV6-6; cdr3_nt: TGTGCCAGCAGTCCCCGGACTAGCGGGGTTTACACCGGGGAGCTGTTTTTT; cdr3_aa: CASSPRTSGVYTGELFF
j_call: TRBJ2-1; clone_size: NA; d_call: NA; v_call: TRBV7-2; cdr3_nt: TGTGCCAGCAGCTTATTTATTGGACTGGTGTTCTTC; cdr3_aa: CASSLFIGLVFF
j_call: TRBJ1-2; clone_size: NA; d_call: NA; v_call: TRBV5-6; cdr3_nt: TGTGCCAGCAGCGTAGACAGGCACTATGGCTACACCTTC; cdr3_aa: CASSVDRHYGYTF
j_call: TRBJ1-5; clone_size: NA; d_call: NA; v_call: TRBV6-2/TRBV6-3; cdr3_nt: TGTGCCAGCAGTTACGTGGCTGGGGCAAATCAGCCCCAGCATTTT; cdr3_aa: CASSYVAGANQPQHF
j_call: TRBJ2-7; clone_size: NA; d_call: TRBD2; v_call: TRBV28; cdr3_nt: TGTGCCAGCAGTTTATCTAGCGGGGGGGCGAGGGGTGAGCAGTACTTC; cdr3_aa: CASSLSSGGARGEQYF
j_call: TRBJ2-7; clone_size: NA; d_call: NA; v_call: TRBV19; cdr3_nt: TGTGCCAGTAGTCTCACGGGGACCTACGAGCAGTACTTC; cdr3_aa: CASSLTGTYEQYF
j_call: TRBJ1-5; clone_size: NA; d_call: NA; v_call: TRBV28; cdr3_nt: TGTGCCAGCAGTTTGCAAGGGGATAGCAATCAGCCCCAGCATTTT; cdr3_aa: CASSLQGDSNQPQHF
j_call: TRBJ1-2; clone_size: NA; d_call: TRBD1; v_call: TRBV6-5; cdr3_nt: TGTGCCAGCAGATCTAGCGACAGGGGCTATGGCTACACCTTC; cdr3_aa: CASRSSDRGYGYTF
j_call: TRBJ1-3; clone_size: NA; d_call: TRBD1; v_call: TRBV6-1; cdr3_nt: TGTGCCAGCAGTGAACGACAGGGGACGTCTGGAAACACCATATATTTT; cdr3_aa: CASSERQGTSGNTIYF
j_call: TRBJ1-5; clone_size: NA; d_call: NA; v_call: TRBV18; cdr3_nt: TGTGCCAGCTCTGGGGCGGTAAATCAGCCCCAGCATTTT; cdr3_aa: CASSGAVNQPQHF
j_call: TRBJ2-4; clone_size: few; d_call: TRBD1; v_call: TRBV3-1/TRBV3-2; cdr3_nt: TGTGCCAGCAGCTCGCCCGGGACAGGGGTGGTAAACATTCAGTACTTC; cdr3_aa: CASSSPGTGVVNIQYF
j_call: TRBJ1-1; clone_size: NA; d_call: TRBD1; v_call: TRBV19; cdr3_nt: TGTGCCAGTAGTGCTTGGGACAGGGGTTTGGCTTTCTTT; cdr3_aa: CASSAWDRGLAFF
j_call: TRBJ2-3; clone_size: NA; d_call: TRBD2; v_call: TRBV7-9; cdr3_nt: TGTGCCAGCAGCTTTCTAGCGGGGGCTTCCACAGATACGCAGTATTTT; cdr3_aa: CASSFLAGASTDTQYF
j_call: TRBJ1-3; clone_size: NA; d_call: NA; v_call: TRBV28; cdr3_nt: TGTGCCAGCAGTTCGGGGCGTTCCAGGGGTGGAAACACCATATATTTT; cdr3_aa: CASSSGRSRGGNTIYF
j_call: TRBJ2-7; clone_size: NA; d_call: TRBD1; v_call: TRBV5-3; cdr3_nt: TGTGCCAGAAGCCAAGCAGAACGGGACAGGGTCTACGAGCAGTACTTC; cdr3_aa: CARSQAERDRVYEQYF
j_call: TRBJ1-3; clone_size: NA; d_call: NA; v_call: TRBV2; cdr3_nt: TGTGCCAGCAGAGGCGGAAGCTCTGGAAACACCATATATTTT; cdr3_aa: CASRGGSSGNTIYF
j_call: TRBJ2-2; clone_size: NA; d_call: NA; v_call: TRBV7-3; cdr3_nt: TGTGCCAGCAGCCGAGGGTCAACCGGGGAGCTGTTTTTT; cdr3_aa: CASSRGSTGELFF
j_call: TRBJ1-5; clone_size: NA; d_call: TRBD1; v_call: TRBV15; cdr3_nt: TGTGCCACCAGCAGACCCGGACAGGGAGAGGGTCAGCCCCAGCATTTT; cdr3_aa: CATSRPGQGEGQPQHF
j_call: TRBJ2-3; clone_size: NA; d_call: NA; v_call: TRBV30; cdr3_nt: TGTGCCTGGGACCACGGGAGTAGCCGCCCTAGCACAGATACGCAGTATTTT; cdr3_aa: CAWDHGSSRPSTDTQYF
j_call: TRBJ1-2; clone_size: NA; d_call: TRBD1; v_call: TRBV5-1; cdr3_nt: TGCGCCAGCAGCTTGGAAGGGACAGGGCCCTTCTATGTTGGCTACACCTTC; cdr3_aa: CASSLEGTGPFYVGYTF
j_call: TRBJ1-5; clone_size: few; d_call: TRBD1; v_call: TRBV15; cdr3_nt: TGTGCCACCAGCAGTGAGACAGGGGGCGGCTATCAGCCCCAGCATTTT; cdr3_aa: CATSSETGGGYQPQHF
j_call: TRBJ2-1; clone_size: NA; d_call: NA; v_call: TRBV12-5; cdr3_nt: TGTGCTAGTGGTTTGGTTACGGCAGGGGCGAACTACAATGAGCAGTTCTTC; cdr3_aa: CASGLVTAGANYNEQFF
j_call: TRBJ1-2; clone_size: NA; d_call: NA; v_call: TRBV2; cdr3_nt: TGTGCCAGCAGGACAGATTCCGCTAACTATGGCTACACCTTC; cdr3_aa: CASRTDSANYGYTF
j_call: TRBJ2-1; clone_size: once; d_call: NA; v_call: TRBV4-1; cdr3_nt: TGCGCCAGCAGCCAAGTTATCGGTGAGCAGTTCTTC; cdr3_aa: CASSQVIGEQFF
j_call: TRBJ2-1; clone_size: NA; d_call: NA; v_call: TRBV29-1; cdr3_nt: TGCAGCGCCGCAACGGGAGCGTTTAATGAGCAGTTCTTC; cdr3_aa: CSAATGAFNEQFF
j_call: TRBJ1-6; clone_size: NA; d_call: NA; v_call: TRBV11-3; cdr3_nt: TGTGCCAGCAGCTTGGGGGGGCAGAATTCACCCCTCCACTTT; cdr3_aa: CASSLGGQNSPLHF
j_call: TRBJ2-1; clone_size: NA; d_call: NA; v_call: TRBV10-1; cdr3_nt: TGCGCCAGCAGTGAGTATGGGCAGGACTACAATGAGCAGTTCTTC; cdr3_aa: CASSEYGQDYNEQFF
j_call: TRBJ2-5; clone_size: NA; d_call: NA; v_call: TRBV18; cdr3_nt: TGTGCCAGCTCACCTCCCGAGCAAGGGAGGGAGACCCAGTACTTC; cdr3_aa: CASSPPEQGRETQYF
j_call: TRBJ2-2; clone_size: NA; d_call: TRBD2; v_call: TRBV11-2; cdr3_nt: TGTGCCAGCAGCCCCGGATGGGGCGGGGGGGCCACCGGGGAGCTGTTTTTT; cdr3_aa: CASSPGWGGGATGELFF
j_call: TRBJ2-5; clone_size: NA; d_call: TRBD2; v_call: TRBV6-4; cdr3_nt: TGTGCCAGCAGTGACTCGCCTAGCGGGGGGGCCGGGACCCAGTACTTC; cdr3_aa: CASSDSPSGGAGTQYF
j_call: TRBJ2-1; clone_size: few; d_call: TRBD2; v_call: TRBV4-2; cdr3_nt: TGTGCCAGCAGCCTTAGCGGGGGCCCCTACAATGAGCAGTTCTTC; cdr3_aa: CASSLSGGPYNEQFF
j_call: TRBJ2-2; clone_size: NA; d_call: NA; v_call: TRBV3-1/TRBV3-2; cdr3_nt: TGTGCCAGCAGCCAAGGAGAGTGGGCCCCGCGCCCCGGGGAGCTGTTTTTT; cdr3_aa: CASSQGEWAPRPGELFF
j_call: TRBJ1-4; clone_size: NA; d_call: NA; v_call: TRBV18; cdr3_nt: TGTGCCAGCTCACCTACAAACAATAATGAAAAACTGTTTTTT; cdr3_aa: CASSPTNNNEKLFF
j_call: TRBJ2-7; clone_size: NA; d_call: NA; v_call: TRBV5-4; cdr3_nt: TGTGCCAGCAGGCCCGGGACTCTCTCAGCGCAGTACTTC; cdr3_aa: CASRPGTLSAQYF
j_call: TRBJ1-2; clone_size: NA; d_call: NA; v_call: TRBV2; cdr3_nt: TGTGCCAGCAGGGTCACAGGGAACTATGGCTACACCTTC; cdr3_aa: CASRVTGNYGYTF
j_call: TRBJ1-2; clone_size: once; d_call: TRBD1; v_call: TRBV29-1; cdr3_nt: TGCAGCGTACTGACAGGGGGCATGGGCTATGGCTACACCTTC; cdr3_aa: CSVLTGGMGYGYTF
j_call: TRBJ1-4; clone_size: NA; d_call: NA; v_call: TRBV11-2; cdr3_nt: TGTGCCAGCAGCTTAATCAGGGCTAAACTGTTTTTT; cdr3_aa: CASSLIRAKLFF
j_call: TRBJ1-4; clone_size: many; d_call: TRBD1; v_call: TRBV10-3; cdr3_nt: TGTGCCACCGGACAGGGATCAAGTGAAAAACTGTTTTTT; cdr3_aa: CATGQGSSEKLFF
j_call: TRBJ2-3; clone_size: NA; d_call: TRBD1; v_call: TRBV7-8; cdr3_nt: TGTGCCAGCACCCATTTTTTGAGGGACAGATCTCCAGATACGCAGTATTTT; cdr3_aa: CASTHFLRDRSPDTQYF